This TCR beta chain stems from a study of T cells in localized non-small cell lung cancer. Whole-study findings and limits: In the blood, greater T cell density corresponded to longer overall survival. Highest T cell clonality was seen in uninvolved adjacent lung, surpassing that measured in tumor.

Turning to this clone: Its specificity is not known.

V gave up 7 bases and J gave up 1 base; unmatched junction bases: 7. In germline, CDR1 is MNHEY, CDR2 SVGAGI. The CDR3 covers 15 residues. Produced via immunoSEQ multiplex PCR; TCRdb's table is partial and in-frame only. The table lists tens of thousands of clones, 82% of them singletons. The chain recombines TRBV6-5 with TRBJ1-1, with TRBD1 matching 9 bases. The TCR sequence derives from a male donor aged 60 or over with stage III squamous cell lung carcinoma. The specimen was peripheral blood, collected before any cancer treatment. The CDR3 loop is CASKGDRAGNTEAFF. The CDR3 coding sequence is TGTGCCAGCAAGGGGGACAGGGCGGGGAACACTGAAGCTTTCTTT.